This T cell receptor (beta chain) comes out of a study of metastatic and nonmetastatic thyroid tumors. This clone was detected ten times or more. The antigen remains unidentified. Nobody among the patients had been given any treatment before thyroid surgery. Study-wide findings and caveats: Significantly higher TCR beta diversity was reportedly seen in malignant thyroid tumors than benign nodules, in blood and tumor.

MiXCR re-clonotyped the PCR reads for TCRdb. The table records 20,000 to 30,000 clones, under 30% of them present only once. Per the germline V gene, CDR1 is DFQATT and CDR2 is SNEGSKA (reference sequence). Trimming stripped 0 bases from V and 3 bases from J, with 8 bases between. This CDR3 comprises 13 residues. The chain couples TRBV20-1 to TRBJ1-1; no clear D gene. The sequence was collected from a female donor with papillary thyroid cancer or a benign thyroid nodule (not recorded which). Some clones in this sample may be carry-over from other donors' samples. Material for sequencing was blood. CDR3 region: CSARDRRDTEAFF. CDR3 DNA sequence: TGCAGTGCTAGAGATCGGCGGGACACTGAAGCTTTCTTT.